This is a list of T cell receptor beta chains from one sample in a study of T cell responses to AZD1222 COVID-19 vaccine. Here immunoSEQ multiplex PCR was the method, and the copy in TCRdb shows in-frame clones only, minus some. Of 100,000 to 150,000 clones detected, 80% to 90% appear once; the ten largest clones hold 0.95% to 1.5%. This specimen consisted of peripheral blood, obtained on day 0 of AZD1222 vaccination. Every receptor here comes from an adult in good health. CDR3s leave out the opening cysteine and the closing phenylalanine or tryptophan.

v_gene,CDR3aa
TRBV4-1,ASSPSGTGRSPLH
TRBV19,ASSGDLAGAQKEQF
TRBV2,ASSVLGPPSYEQY
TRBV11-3,ASSRTGYTEAF
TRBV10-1,ASSGLGADTQY
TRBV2,ASSARTGGGNEQF
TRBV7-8,ASSSFRDRGHRNTEAF
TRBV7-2,ASSPPLPTYEQY
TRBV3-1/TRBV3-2,ASSQGASTREQY
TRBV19,ASSVLAGSSYNEQF
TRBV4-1,ASSQNDRDRQPQH
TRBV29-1,SVEGGGHEQY
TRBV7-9,ASSPKDTEAF
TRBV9,ASSVGDLGNSPLH
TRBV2,ASSEGAGSGYT
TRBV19,ASSTGSYEQY
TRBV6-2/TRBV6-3,ASSRLHAGQRGNTIY
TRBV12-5,ASGLLAGGPNTQY
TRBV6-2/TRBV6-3,ASSYRLVETQY
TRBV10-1,ASSESIRFGRGRNQPQH
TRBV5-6,ASSLGVLWDRESYEQY
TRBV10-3,AISEEGAAIEQY
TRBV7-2,ASSLSDGETQY
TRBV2,ASIMGVISYEQY
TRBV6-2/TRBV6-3,ASSHQDNYGYT
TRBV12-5,ASGLVLGGVGSRHEQY
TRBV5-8,ASSDIGANSPLH
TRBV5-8,ASSLGTGIYYGYT
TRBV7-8,ASSLVSGNYGYT
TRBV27,ATQGNPNTEAF
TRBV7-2,ASSLATNNEQF
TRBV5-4,ASSPGGRDTEAF
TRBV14,ASSQGGNNEQF
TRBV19,ASTRTGYSNQPQH
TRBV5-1,ASSHYQETQY
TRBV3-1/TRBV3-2,ASSQRPTGSYGYT
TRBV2,VSSSAQPQY
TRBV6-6,ASRRTGLNQPQH